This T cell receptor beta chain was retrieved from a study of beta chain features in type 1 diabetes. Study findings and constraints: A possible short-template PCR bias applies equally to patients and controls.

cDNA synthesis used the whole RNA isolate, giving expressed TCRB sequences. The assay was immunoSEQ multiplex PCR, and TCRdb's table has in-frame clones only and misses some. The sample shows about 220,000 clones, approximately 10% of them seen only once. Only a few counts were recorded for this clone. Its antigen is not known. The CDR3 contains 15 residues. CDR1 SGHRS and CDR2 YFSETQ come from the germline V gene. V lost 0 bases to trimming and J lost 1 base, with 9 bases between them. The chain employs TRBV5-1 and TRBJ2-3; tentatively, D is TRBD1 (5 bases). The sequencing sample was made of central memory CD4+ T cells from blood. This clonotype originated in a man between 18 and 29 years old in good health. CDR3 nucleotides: TGCGCCAGCAGCTTGGCCCCGACAGGCACAGATACGCAGTATTTT. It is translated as CASSLAPTGTDTQYF.